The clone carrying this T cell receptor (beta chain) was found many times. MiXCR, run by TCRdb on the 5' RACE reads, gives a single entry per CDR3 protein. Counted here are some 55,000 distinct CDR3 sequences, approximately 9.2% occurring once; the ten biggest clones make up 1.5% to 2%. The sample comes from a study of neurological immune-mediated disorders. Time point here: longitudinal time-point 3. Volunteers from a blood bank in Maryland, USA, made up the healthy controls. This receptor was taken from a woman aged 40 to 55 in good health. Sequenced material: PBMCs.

In DNA form, the CDR3 reads TGTGCCAGCAGTGAAGCCCTGGACTGGAACACTGAAGCTTTCTTT. It yields the protein CASSEALDWNTEAFF. This chain connects TRBV6-1 to TRBJ1-1; D is unclear. Germline V gene sequence: CDR1 MNHNS, CDR2 SASEGT. V was pared by 0 bases and J by 1 base, with 9 bases between. This CDR3 is built from 15 residues.